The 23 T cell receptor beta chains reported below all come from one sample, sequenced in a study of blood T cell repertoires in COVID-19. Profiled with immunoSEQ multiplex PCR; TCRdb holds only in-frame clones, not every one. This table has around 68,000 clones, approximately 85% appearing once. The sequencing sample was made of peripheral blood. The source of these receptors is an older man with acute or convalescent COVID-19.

CDR3 region: CSVDRQVIYGYTF. CDR3 coding DNA: TGCAGCGTGGACCGACAGGTTATCTATGGCTACACCTTC. The chain combines TRBV29-1 with TRBJ1-2, with a possible D match to TRBD1 (6 bases). The germline V gene encodes CDR1 SQVTM and CDR2 ANQGSEA. This CDR3 has 13 amino acids. Trimming cost V 6 bases and J 4 bases, with 15 bases left between them.

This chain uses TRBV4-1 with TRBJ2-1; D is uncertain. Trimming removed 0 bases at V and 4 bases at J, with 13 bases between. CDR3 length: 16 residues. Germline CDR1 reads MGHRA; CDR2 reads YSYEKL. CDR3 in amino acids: CASSQDSPGTYNEQFF. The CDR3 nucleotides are TGCGCCAGCAGCCAAGATAGTCCGGGTACGTACAATGAGCAGTTCTTC.

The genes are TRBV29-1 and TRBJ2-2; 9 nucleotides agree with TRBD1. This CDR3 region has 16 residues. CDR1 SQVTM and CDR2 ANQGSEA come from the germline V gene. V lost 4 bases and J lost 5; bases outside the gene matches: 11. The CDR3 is CSVANDGTGRTGELFF. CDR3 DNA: TGCAGCGTTGCAAACGATGGGACAGGGCGGACCGGGGAGCTGTTTTTT.

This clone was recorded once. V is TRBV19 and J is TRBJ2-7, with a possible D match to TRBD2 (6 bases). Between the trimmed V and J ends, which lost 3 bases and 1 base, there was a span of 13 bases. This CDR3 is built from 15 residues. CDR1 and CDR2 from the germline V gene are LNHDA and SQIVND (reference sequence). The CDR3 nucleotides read TGTGCCAGTAGTATGGACGGGAGTGGTTCCTACGAGCAGTACTTC. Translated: CASSMDGSGSYEQYF. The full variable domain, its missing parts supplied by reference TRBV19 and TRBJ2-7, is DGGITQSPKYLFRKEGQNVTLSCEQNLNHDAMYWYRQDPGQGLRLIYYSQIVNDFQKGDIAEGYSVSREKKESFPLTVTSAQKNPTAFYLCASSMDGSGSYEQYFGPGTRLTVT.

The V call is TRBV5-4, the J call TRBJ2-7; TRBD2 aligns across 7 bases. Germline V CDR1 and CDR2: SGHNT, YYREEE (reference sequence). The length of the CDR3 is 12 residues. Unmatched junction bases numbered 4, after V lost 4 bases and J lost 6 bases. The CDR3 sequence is CASSPTGGEQYF. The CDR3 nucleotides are TGTGCCAGCAGCCCCACGGGGGGCGAGCAGTACTTC.

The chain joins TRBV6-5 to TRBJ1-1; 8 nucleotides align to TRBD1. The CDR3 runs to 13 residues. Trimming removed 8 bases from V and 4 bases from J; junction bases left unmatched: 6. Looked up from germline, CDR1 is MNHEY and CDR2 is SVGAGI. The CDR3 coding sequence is TGTGCCAGCTCCAGGGGGCAGAGCACTGAAGCTTTCTTT. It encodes CASSRGQSTEAFF.

The CDR3 is CASSPGLGANTGELFF. The CDR3 DNA reads TGTGCCAGCAGCCCCGGACTGGGCGCGAACACCGGGGAGCTGTTTTTT. This sequence joins TRBV5-4 and TRBJ2-2, with D possibly matching TRBD2 (5 bases). This CDR3 has 16 amino acids. V gave up 4 bases and J gave up 0 bases, with 13 bases separating them. Germline V gene sequence: CDR1 SGHNT, CDR2 YYREEE (reference sequence).

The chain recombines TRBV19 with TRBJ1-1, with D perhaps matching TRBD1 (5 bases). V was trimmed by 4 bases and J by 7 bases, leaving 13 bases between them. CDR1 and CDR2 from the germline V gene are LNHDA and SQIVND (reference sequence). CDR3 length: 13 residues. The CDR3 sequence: CASSTGRASEAFF. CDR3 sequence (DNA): TGTGCCAGTAGTACGGGCAGGGCCAGTGAAGCTTTCTTT.

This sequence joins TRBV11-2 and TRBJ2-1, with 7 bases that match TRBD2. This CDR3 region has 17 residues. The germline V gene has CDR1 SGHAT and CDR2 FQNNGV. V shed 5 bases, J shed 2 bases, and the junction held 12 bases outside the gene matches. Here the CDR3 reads CASSRRGAGVTYNEQFF. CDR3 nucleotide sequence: TGTGCCAGCAGCCGTAGGGGCGCGGGAGTCACCTACAATGAGCAGTTCTTC.

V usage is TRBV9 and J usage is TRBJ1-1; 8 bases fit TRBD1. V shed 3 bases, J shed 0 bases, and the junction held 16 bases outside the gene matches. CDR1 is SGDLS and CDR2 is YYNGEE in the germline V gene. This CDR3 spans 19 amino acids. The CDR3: CASSAPPRQGARLNTEAFF. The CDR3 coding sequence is TGTGCCAGCAGCGCGCCCCCCCGGCAGGGGGCGCGTTTGAACACTGAAGCTTTCTTT.

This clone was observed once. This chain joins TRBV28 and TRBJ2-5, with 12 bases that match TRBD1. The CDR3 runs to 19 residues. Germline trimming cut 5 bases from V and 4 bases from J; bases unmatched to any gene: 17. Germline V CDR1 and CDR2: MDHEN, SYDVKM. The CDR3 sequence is CASSTTLAPRDRGLETQYF. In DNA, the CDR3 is TGTGCCAGCAGTACCACCCTTGCCCCCCGGGACAGGGGGCTAGAGACCCAGTACTTC.

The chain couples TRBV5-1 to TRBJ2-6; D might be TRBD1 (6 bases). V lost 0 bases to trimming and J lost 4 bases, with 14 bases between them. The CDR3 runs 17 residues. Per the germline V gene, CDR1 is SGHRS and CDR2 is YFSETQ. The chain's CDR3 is CASSLEGWGPGANVLTF. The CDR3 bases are TGCGCCAGCAGCTTGGAAGGGTGGGGGCCCGGGGCCAACGTCCTGACTTTC.

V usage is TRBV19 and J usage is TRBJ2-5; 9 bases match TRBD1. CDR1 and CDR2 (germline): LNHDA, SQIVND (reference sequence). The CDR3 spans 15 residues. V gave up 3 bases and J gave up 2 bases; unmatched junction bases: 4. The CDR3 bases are TGTGCCAGTAGTATCTTGACAGGGGGACAAGAGACCCAGTACTTC. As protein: CASSILTGGQETQYF.

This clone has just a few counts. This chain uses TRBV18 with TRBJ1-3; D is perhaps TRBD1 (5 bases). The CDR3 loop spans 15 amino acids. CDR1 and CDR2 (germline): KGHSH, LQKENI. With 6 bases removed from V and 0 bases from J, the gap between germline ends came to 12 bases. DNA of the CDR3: TGTGCCAGCTCCCCGACAGCAGGCTCTGGAAACACCATATATTTT. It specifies CASSPTAGSGNTIYF. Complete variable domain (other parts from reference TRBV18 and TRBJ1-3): NAGVMQNPRHLVRRRGQEARLRCSPMKGHSHVYWYRQLPEEGLKFMVYLQKENIIDESGMPKERFSAEFPKEGPSILRIQQVVRGDSAAYFCASSPTAGSGNTIYFGEGSWLTVV.

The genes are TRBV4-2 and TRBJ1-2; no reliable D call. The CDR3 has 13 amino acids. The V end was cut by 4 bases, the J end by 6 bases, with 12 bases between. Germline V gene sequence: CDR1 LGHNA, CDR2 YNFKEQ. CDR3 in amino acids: CASSLRESDGYTF. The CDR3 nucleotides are TGTGCCAGCAGCCTGCGGGAATCCGATGGCTACACCTTC.

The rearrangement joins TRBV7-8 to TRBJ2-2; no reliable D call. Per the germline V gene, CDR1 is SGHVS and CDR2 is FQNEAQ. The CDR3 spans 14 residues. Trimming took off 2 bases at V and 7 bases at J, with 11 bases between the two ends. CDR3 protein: CASSLYRVGGELFF. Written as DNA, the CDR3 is TGTGCCAGCAGCTTATATCGGGTCGGCGGGGAGCTGTTTTTT.

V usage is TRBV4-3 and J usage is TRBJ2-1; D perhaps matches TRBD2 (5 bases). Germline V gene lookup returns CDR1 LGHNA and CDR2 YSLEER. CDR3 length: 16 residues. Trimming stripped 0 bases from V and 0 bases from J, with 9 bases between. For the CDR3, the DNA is TGCGCCAGCAGCCAAGAGTCTACTAGCTCCTACAATGAGCAGTTCTTC. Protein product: CASSQESTSSYNEQFF.

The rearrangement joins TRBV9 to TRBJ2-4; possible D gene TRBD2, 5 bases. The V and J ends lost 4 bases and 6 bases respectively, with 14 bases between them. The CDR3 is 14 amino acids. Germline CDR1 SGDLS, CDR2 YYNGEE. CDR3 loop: CASSLEDRGNIQYF. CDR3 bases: TGTGCCAGCAGCCTGGAGGACCGGGGAAACATTCAGTACTTC. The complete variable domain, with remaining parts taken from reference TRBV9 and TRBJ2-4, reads DSGVTQTPKHLITATGQRVTLRCSPRSGDLSVYWYQQSLDQGLQFLIQYYNGEERAKGNILERFSAQQFPDLHSELNLSSLELGDSALYFCASSLEDRGNIQYFGAGTRLSVL.

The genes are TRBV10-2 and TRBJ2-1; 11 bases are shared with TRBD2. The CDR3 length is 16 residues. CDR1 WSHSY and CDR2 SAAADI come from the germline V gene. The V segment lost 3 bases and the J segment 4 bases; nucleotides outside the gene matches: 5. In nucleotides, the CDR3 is TGCGCCAGCAGTGACGTCGGACTAGCGGGTTACAATGAGCAGTTCTTC. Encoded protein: CASSDVGLAGYNEQFF.

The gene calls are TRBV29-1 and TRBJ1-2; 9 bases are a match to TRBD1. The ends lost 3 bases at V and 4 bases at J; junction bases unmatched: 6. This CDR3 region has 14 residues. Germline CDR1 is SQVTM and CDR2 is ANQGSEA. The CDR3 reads CSVDVDRGGYGYTF. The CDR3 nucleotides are TGCAGCGTTGATGTGGACAGGGGTGGCTATGGCTACACCTTC.

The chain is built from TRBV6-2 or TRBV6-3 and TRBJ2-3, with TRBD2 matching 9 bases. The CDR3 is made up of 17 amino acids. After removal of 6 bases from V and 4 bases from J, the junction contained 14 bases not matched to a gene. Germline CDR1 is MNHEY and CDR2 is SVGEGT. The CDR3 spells CASSGHGSGRGADTQYF. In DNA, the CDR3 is TGTGCCAGCAGCGGGCACGGTAGCGGGAGAGGTGCAGATACGCAGTATTTT.

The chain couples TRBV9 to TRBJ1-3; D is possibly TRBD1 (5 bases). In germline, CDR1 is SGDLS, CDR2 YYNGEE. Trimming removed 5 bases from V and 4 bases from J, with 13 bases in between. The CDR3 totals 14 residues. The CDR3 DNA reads TGTGCCAGCAGTCTCGGAGGGGCCGGAAACACCATATATTTT. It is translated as CASSLGGAGNTIYF. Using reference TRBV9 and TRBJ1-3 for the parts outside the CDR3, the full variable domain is DSGVTQTPKHLITATGQRVTLRCSPRSGDLSVYWYQQSLDQGLQFLIQYYNGEERAKGNILERFSAQQFPDLHSELNLSSLELGDSALYFCASSLGGAGNTIYFGEGSWLTVV.

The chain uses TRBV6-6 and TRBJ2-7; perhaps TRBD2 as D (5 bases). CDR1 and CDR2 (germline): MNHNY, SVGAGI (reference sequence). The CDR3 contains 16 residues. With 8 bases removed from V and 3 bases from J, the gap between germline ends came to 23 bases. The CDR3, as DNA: TGTGCCAGCGCCTCAGTTATAGGGCGGACTCACTACGAGCAGTACTTC. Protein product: CASASVIGRTHYEQYF.